This T cell receptor beta chain was sequenced for a study of blood T cell repertoires in COVID-19. Trimming cost V 6 bases and J 0 bases; bases outside gene matches: 4. Per the germline V gene, CDR1 is LNHDA and CDR2 is SQIVND (reference sequence). This CDR3 comprises 14 residues. In the authors' methods: The assay estimated nucleated cells by amplifying reference gene primers. Generated by immunoSEQ multiplex PCR, the TCRdb table keeps only in-frame clones and is missing some. V and J calls and clone size are copied from that table; D and trimming were computed from the DNA. The sample includes 250,000 or so clones, more than 80% of them seen just once.

The sequencing sample was made of PBMCs or T cells enriched from blood (not recorded which). The chain couples TRBV19 to TRBJ1-1; TRBD1 aligns across 7 bases. This sequence was found in a woman aged 25-40 years with acute COVID-19. This CDR3 is CASSKTGMNTEAFF. CDR3 coding DNA: TGTGCCAGTAGCAAGACAGGGATGAACACTGAAGCTTTCTTT.